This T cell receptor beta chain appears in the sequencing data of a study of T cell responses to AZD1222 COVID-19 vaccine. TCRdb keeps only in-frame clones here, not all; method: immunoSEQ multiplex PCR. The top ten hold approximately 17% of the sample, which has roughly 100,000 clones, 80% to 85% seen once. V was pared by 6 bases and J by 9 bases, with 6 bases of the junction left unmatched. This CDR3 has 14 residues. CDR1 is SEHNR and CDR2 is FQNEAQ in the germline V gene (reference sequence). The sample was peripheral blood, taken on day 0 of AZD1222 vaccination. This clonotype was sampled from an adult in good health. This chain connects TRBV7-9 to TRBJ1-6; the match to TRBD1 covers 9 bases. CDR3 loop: CASSSDRGISPLHF. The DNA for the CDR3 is TGTGCCAGCAGTTCCGACAGGGGGATTTCACCCCTCCACTTT.